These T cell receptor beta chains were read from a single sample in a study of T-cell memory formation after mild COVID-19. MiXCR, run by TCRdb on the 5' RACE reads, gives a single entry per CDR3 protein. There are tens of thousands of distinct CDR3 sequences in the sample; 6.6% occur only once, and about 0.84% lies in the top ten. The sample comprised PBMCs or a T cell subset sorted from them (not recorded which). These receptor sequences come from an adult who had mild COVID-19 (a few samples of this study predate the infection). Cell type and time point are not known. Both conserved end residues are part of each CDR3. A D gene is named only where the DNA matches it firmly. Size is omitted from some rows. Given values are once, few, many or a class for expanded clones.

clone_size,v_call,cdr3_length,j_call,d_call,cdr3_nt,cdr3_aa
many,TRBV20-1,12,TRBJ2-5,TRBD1,TGCAGTGCCGCGGACAGGAGAGAGACCCAGTACTTC,CSAADRRETQYF
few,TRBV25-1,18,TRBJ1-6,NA,TGTGCCAGCAGTGAATTTGCTCTCAGGGTCACAGGGAATTCACCCCTCCACTTT,CASSEFALRVTGNSPLHF
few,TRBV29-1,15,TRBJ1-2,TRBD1,TGCAGCGTTGAAGATCGGCGACAGGGGGCCTATGGCTACACCTTC,CSVEDRRQGAYGYTF
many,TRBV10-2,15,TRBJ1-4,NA,TGCGCCAGCAGTGTCCACATGGCCCCCGGGGAAAAACTGTTTTTT,CASSVHMAPGEKLFF
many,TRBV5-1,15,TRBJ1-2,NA,TGCGCCAGCAGCTTGGCCGGGCGTCCTAACTATGGCTACACCTTC,CASSLAGRPNYGYTF
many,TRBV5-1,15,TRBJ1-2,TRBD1,TGCGCCAGCAGCCCGGAGACAGGGGGCGCCTATGGCTACACCTTC,CASSPETGGAYGYTF
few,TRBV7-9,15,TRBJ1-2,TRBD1,TGTGCCAGCAGCCGCAACACCGGGACAGGGGTTGGCTACACCTTC,CASSRNTGTGVGYTF
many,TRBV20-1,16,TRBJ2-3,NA,TGCAGTGCTAGAGATGTAGCTAGCGCGACCACAGATACGCAGTATTTT,CSARDVASATTDTQYF
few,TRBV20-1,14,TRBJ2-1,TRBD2,TGCAGTGCGGGGGATAGCGGGAGGGCCAATGAGCAGTTCTTC,CSAGDSGRANEQFF
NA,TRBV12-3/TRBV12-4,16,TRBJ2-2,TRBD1,TGTGCCAGCAGTTTAGGATGGGGACAGACACCCGGGGAGCTGTTTTTT,CASSLGWGQTPGELFF
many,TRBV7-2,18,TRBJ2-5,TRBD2,TGTTCCAGCAGCTTATTGGGGCCGGGACTAGCGATTCCGGAGACCCAGTACTTC,CSSSLLGPGLAIPETQYF
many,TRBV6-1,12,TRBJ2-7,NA,TGTGCCAGCAGTGAAAGGTGGTACGAGCAGTACTTC,CASSERWYEQYF
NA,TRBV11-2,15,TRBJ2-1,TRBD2,TGTGCCAGCAGCTTAGTTCTAGCGGGAGATAATGAGCAGTTCTTC,CASSLVLAGDNEQFF
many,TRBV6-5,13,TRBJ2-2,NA,TGTGCCAGCAGCCCCCTCCGGGACCGGGAGCTGTTTTTT,CASSPLRDRELFF
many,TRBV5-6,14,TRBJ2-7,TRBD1,TGTGCCAGCAGCTTCCGGACAGGCTCCTACGAGCAGTACTTC,CASSFRTGSYEQYF
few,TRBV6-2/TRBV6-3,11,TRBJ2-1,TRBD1,TGTGCCAGCACCAACGGACAGGTGCAGTTCTTC,CASTNGQVQFF
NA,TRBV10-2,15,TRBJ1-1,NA,TGCGCCAGCAGTGGAGAAGAGAAGGGTTTACCTCAAGCTTTCTTT,CASSGEEKGLPQAFF
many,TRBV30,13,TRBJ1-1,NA,TGTGCCTTGATCAAATCAGGGAGGTATGAAGCTTTCTTT,CALIKSGRYEAFF
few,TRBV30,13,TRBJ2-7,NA,TGTGCCTGGAGTGGGGACGGGAGCTACGAGCAGTACTTC,CAWSGDGSYEQYF
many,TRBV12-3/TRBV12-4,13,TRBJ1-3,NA,TGTGCCAGCATCTCCGACTCTGGAAACACCATATATTTT,CASISDSGNTIYF
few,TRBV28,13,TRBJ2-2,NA,TGTGCCAGCTCACGTGCCGGGGCCGGGGAGCTGTTTTTT,CASSRAGAGELFF
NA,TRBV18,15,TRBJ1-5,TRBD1,TGTGCCAGCTCACCGGGACAGGCTACCTTCCAGCCCCAGCATTTT,CASSPGQATFQPQHF
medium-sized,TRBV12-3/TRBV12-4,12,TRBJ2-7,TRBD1,TGTGCCAGCAGTACAGGACAGGGCGGGCAGTACTTC,CASSTGQGGQYF
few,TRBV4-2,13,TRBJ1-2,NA,TGTGCCAGCAGCCAAGAGACGAAGTATGGCTACACCTTC,CASSQETKYGYTF
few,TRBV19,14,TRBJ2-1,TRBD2,TGTGCCAGTAGTCTTCGGACTAGATCGGATGAGCAGTTCTTC,CASSLRTRSDEQFF
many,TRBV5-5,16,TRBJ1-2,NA,TGTGCCAGCAGCACAATGGAGACAGCAAACCCCTATGGCTACACCTTC,CASSTMETANPYGYTF
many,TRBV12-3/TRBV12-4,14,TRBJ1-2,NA,TGTGCCAGCAGTTTAAACAGCCTGGGGTATGGCTACACCTTC,CASSLNSLGYGYTF
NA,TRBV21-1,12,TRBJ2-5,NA,TGTGCCAGCAAGGGGTTCTGGGAGACCCAGTACTTC,CASKGFWETQYF
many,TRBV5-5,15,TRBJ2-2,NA,TGTGCCAGCAGCTTGGAGAGCAGGATCACCGGGGAGCTGTTTTTT,CASSLESRITGELFF
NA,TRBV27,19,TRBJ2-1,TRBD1,TGTGCCAGCAGTTTTTTCGGGACAGGGGGCCCTGGCCGATACAATGAGCAGTTCTTC,CASSFFGTGGPGRYNEQFF
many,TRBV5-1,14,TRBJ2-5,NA,TGCGCCAGCAGCTTGGGGCAGCTCCAAGAGACCCAGTACTTC,CASSLGQLQETQYF
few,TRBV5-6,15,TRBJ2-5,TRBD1,TGTGCCAGCAGCTTACTTACGGGACAGCAAAGAACCCAGTACTTC,CASSLLTGQQRTQYF
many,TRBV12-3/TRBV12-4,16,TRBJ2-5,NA,TGTGCCAGCAGTTTAGGTTGGCGGACAGTTCAAGAGACCCAGTACTTC,CASSLGWRTVQETQYF
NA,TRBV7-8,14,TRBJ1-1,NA,TGTGCCAGCAGCCCCCAGCGGGGGAACACTGAAGCTTTCTTT,CASSPQRGNTEAFF
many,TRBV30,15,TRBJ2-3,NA,TGTGCCTGGAGTGCTGGGCGGGCGTGGACAGATACGCAGTATTTT,CAWSAGRAWTDTQYF
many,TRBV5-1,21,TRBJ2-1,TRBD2,TGCGCCAGCAGCCCCGGGGGAGCGGGGGGACTCCTAACTCACTCCTACAATGAGCAGTTCTTC,CASSPGGAGGLLTHSYNEQFF
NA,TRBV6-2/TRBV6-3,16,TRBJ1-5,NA,TGTGCCAGCAGTTACGAATGGGGCAGGGGAAATCAGCCCCAGCATTTT,CASSYEWGRGNQPQHF
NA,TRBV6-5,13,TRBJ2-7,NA,TGTGCCACCTTGCGGGCAGTTCCCTACGAGCAGTACTTC,CATLRAVPYEQYF
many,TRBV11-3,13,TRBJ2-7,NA,TGTGCCAGCAGCTTTTCCTATAGAGGCGAGCAGTACTTC,CASSFSYRGEQYF
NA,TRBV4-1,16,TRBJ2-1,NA,TGCGCCAGCAGCCAAGCAGAAGGGAGGCCCTACAATGAGCAGTTCTTC,CASSQAEGRPYNEQFF
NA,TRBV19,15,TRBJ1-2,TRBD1,TGTGCCAGTAGTAGAACAATCCGGGACAGTGCGGGCTACACCTTC,CASSRTIRDSAGYTF
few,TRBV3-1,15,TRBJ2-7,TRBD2,TGTGCCAGCAGCCAGTCTAGCGGGGGGGCCTACGAGCAGTACTTC,CASSQSSGGAYEQYF
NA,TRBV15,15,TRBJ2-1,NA,TGTGCCACCAGCAGAGATCCAGGGGGGGCCGATGAGCAGTTCTTC,CATSRDPGGADEQFF
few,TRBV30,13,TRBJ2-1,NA,TGTGCCTGGACCCCCGGGGTGAACAATGAGCAGTTCTTC,CAWTPGVNNEQFF
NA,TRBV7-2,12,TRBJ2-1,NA,TGTGCCAGCAGTGGACGGCACAATGAGCAGTTCTTC,CASSGRHNEQFF
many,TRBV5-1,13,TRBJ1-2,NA,TGCGCCAGCAGCGGGGCGGCTAACTATGGCTACACCTTC,CASSGAANYGYTF
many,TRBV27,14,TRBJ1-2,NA,TGTGCCAGCAGTCCTAACCGGGGTGTAGAAGGCTACACCTTC,CASSPNRGVEGYTF
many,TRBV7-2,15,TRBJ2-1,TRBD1,TGTGCCAGCAGCGAAAGACAGGGGAATTCTAATGAGCAGTTCTTC,CASSERQGNSNEQFF
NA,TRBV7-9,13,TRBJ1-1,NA,TGTGCCAGCAGCACGGGAAAGGGCGCTGAAGCTTTCTTT,CASSTGKGAEAFF